This T cell receptor (beta chain) derives from a study of OX40 agonist ivuxolimab in advanced cancers. Study-wide background: Patients were infused with ivuxolimab every 2 weeks at 0.01 to 10 mg/kg.

Per germline, CDR1 PRHDT and CDR2 FYEKMQ (reference sequence). The CDR3 totals 14 residues. V lost 4 bases to trimming and J lost 3 bases, with 12 bases between them. TCRdb's table, derived via immunoSEQ multiplex PCR, lists solely in-frame clones and lacks some. The data show around 67,000 clones, 70% to 90% seen once. The receptor comes from an adult with an advanced solid tumor such as melanoma, head and neck, liver or kidney cancer. The rearrangement uses TRBV13 and TRBJ1-2; tentatively, D is TRBD1 (5 bases). The sample was CD4+ or CD8+ T cells sorted from blood, taken in a trial of the OX40 agonist ivuxolimab. Written as DNA, the CDR3 is TGTGCCAGCAGCTCCTCCGGGGGGGACTATGGCTACACCTTC. Amino acids: CASSSSGGDYGYTF.